The clone carrying this T cell receptor (beta chain) has a handful of counts. The target antigen is unknown. This specimen belongs to a study of human T cells and chemical hapten exposure. Study-level information: The study patch tested 0.01% DPC on the upper back and read results at 6 days. Women made up most patients, who had alopecia areata, totalis or universalis. Study findings and constraints: No shift was seen in TCRs above 1 in 1000 frequency with DPC sensitization.

Time point given: pre-sensitization, week 0. Sample treatment: therapeutic diphenylcyclopropenone sensitization with weekly scalp DPC. Alopecia patients, 18 to 70 years old and DPC-suitable, served as donors. Germline V CDR1 and CDR2: SGHAT, FQNNGV. The CDR3 loop spans 14 amino acids. The V end was cut by 0 bases, the J end by 7 bases, with 12 bases between. TCRdb fed the RACE reads into MiXCR, producing one record per CDR3 protein. The sample yields 80,000 to 95,000 distinct CDR3 sequences, approximately 9.9% seen once. This TCR came from a woman in her forties with alopecia areata. Some clones in this sample may be carry-over from other donors' samples. The rearrangement uses TRBV11-2 and TRBJ2-5; D is ambiguous. The sample in question was whole blood, obtained in connection with sensitization to the hapten diphenylcyclopropenone (DPC). The CDR3 nucleotides are TGTGCCAGCAGCTTAGAAGGCTATTCGGGGACCCAGTACTTC. Its protein product is CASSLEGYSGTQYF.